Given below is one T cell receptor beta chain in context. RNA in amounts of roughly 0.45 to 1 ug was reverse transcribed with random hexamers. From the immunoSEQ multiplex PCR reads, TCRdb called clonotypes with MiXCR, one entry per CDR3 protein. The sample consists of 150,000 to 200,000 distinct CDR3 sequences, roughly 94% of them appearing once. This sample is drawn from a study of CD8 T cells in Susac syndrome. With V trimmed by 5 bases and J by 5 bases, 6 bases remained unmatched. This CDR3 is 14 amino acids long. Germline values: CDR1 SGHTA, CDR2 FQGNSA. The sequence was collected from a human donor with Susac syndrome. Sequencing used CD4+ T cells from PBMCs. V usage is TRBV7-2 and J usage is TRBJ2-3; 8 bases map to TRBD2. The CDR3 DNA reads TGTGCCAGCAGCCGGGGGGGCCGGGGAGATACGCAGTATTTT. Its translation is CASSRGGRGDTQYF.